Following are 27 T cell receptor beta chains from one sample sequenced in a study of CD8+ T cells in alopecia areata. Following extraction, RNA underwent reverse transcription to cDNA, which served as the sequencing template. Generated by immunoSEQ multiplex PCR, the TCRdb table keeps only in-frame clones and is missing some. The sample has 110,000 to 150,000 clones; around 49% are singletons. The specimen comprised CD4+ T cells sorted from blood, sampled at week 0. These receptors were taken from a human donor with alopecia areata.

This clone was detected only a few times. CDR3 nucleotides: TGCGCCAGCAGCTTGGCCGGGACAGGGGCAGATACGCAGTATTTT. It encodes CASSLAGTGADTQYF. The rearrangement uses TRBV5-1 and TRBJ2-3; 10 bases agree with TRBD1. The germline V gene encodes CDR1 SGHRS and CDR2 YFSETQ. The V gene end was trimmed by 0 bases and the J gene end by 4 bases; junction bases not matched to a gene: 2. The CDR3 length is 15 residues.

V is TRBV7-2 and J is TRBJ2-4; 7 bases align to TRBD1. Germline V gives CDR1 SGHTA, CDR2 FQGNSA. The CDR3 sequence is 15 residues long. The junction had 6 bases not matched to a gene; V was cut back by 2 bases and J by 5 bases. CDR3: CASSLTRDSENIQYF. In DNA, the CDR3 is TGTGCCAGCAGCTTAACAAGGGACAGTGAAAACATTCAGTACTTC.

For the CDR3, the DNA is TGTGCCAGCAGTTTTCACCCGGGAGTTGGCACAGATACGCAGTATTTT. The encoded protein is CASSFHPGVGTDTQYF. This sequence joins TRBV27 and TRBJ2-3; D might be TRBD2 (6 bases). CDR3 length equals 16 residues. V dropped 3 bases and J dropped 1 base, with 14 bases sitting between them. Germline V lookup: CDR1 MNHEY, CDR2 SMNVEV (reference sequence).

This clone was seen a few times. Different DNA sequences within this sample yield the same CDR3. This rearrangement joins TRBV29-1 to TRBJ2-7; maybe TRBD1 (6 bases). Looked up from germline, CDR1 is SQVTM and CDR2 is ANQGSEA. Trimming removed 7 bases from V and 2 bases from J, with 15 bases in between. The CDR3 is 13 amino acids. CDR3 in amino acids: CSASPGQTYEQYF. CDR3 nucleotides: TGCAGCGCCAGCCCCGGACAGACCTACGAGCAGTACTTC.

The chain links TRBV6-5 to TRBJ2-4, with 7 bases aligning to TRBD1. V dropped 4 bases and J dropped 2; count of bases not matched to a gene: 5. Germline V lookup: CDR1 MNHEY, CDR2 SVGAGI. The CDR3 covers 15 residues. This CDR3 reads CASSSTGVPKNIQYF. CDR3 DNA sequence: TGTGCCAGCAGTTCTACAGGGGTTCCCAAAAACATTCAGTACTTC.

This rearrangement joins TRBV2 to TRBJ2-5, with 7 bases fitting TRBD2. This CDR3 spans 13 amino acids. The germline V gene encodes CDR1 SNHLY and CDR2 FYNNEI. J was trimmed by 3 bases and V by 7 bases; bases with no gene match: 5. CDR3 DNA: TGTGCCAGCACCGGGGGGATTAAAGAGACCCAGTACTTC. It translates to CASTGGIKETQYF.

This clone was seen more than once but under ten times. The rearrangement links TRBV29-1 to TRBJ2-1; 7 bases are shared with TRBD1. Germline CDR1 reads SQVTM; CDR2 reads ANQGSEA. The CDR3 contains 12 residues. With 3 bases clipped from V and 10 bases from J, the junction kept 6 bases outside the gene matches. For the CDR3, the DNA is TGCAGCGTTGATACAGGGGCAGGAGAGCAGTTCTTC. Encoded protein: CSVDTGAGEQFF.

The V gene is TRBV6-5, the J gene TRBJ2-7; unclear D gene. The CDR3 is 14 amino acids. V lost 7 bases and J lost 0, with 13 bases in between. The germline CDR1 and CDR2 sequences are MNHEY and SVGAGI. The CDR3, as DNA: TGTGCCAGCACACAACGGCAGAACTCCTACGAGCAGTACTTC. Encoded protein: CASTQRQNSYEQYF.

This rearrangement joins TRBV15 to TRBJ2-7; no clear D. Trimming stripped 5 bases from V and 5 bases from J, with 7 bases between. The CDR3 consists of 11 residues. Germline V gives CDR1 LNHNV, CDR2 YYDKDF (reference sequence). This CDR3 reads CATSQGHEQYF. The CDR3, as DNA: TGTGCCACCAGCCAAGGGCACGAGCAGTACTTC.

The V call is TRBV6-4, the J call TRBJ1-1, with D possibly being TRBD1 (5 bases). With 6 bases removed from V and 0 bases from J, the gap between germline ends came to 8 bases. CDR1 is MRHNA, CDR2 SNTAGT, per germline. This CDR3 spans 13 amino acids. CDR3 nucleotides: TGTGCCAGCAGCAGGGAGTTGAACACTGAAGCTTTCTTT. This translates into CASSRELNTEAFF.

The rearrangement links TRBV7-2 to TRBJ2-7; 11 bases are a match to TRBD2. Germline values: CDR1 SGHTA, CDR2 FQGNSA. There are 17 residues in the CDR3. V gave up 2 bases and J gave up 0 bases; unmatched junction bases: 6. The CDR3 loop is CASSLRGTSGSSYEQYF. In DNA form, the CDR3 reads TGTGCCAGCAGCTTACGCGGGACTAGCGGAAGCTCCTACGAGCAGTACTTC.

The CDR3: CASSVQAAGTEAFF. The CDR3 DNA reads as TGTGCCAGCAGTGTCCAGGCTGCGGGGACTGAAGCTTTCTTT. This sequence joins TRBV6-5 and TRBJ1-1; no firm D call. Trimming took off 5 bases at V and 5 bases at J, with 15 bases between the two ends. This CDR3 is 14 amino acids long. Germline CDR1 reads MNHEY; CDR2 reads SVGAGI.

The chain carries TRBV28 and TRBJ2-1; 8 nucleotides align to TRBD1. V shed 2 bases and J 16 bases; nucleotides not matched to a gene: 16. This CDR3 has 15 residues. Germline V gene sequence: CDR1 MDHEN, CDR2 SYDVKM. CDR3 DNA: TGTGCCAGCAGTTTAGGGACAGGAACAACTAGTTTTAGTTTCTTC. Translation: CASSLGTGTTSFSFF.

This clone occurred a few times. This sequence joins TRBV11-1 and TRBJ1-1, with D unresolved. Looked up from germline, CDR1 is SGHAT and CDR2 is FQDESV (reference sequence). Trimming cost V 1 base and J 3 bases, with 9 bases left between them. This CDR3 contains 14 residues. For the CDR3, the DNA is TGTGCCAGCAGCTTAGTGCGGGGAGACACTGAAGCTTTCTTT. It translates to CASSLVRGDTEAFF.

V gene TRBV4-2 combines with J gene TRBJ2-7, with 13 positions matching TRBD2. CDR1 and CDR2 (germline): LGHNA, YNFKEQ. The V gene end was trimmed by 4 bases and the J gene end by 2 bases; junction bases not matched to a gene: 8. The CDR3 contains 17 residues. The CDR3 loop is CASSLTGTSGKTYEQYF. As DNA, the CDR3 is TGTGCCAGCAGCCTTACCGGGACTAGCGGGAAGACCTACGAGCAGTACTTC.

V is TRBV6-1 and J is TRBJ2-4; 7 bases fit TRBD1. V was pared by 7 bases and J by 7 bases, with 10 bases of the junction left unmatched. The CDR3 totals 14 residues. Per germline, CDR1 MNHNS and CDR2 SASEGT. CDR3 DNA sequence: TGTGCCAGCAACCACAGGGGTGTTAGGAACATTCAGTACTTC. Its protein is CASNHRGVRNIQYF.

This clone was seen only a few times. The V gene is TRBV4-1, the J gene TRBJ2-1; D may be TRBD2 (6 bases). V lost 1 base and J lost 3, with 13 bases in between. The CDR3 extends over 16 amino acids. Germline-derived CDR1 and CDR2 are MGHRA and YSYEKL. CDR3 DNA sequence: TGCGCCAGCAGCCAAGTTGACATGGGACTCTACAATGAGCAGTTCTTC. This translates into CASSQVDMGLYNEQFF.

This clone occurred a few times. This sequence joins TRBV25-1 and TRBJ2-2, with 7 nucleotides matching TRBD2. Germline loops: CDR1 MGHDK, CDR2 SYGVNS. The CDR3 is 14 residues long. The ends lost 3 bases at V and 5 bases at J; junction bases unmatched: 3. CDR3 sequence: CASSERERTGELFF. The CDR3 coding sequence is TGTGCCAGCAGTGAGCGGGAGCGGACCGGGGAGCTGTTTTTT. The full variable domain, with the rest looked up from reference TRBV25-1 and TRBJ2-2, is EADIYQTPRYLVIGTGKKITLECSQTMGHDKMYWYQQDPGMELHLIHYSYGVNSTEKGDLSSESTVSRIRTEHFPLTLESARPSHTSQYLCASSERERTGELFFGEGSRLTVL.

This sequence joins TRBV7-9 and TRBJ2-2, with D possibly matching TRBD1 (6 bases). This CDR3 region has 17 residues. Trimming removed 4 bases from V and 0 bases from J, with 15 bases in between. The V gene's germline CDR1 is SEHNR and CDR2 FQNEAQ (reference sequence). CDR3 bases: TGTGCCAGCAGCTGGACGCCCGGGACACCGAACACCGGGGAGCTGTTTTTT. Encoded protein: CASSWTPGTPNTGELFF. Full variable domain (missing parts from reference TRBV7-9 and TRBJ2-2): DTGVSQNPRHKITKRGQNVTFRCDPISEHNRLYWYRQTLGQGPEFLTYFQNEAQLEKSRLLSDRFSAERPKGSFSTLEIQRTEQGDSAMYLCASSWTPGTPNTGELFFGEGSRLTVL.

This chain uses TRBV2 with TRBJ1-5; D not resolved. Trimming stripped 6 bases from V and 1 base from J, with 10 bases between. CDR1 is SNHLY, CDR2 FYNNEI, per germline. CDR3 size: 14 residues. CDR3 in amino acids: CASRWGLSNQPQHF. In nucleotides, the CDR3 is TGTGCCAGCAGATGGGGTTTAAGCAATCAGCCCCAGCATTTT.

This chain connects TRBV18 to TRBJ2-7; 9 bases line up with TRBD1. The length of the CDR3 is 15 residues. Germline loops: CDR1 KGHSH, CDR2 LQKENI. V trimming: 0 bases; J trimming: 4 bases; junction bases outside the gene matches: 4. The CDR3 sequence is CASSPPGQGKYEQYF. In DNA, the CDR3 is TGTGCCAGCTCACCACCCGGACAGGGGAAGTACGAGCAGTACTTC.

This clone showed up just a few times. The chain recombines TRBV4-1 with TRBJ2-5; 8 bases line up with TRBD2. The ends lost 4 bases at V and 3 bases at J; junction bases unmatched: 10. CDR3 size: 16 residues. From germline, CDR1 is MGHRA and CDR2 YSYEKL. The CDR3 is CASSPPGAGGKETQYF. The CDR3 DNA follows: TGCGCCAGCAGCCCGCCCGGGGCGGGAGGAAAAGAGACCCAGTACTTC.

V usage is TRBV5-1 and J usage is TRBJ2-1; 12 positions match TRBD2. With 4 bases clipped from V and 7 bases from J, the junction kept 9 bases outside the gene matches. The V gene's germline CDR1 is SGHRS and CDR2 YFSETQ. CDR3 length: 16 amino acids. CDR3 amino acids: CASSLTSGSRRNEQFF. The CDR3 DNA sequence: TGCGCCAGCAGCCTGACTAGCGGGAGCCGGAGGAATGAGCAGTTCTTC.

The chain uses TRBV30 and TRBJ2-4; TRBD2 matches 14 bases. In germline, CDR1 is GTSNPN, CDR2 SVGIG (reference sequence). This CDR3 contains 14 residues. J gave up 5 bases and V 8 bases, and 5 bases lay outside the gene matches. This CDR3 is CAGTSGRGENIQYF. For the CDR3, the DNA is TGTGCCGGGACTAGCGGGAGAGGGGAAAACATTCAGTACTTC.

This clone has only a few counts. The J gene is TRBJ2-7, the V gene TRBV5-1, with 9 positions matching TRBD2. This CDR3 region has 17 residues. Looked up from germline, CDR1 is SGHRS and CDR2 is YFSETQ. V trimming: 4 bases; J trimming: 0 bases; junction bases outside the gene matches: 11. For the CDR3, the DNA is TGCGCCAGCAGCCCCGAAGGCCTAGCGGGGAGCTCCTACGAGCAGTACTTC. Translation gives CASSPEGLAGSSYEQYF.

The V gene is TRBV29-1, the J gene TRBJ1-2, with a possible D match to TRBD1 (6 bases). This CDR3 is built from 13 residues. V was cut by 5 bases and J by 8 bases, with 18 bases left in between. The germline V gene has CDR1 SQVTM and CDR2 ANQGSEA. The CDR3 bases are TGCAGCGTTCTCATGGCCGAAACAGGGGGCTACACCTTC. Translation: CSVLMAETGGYTF.

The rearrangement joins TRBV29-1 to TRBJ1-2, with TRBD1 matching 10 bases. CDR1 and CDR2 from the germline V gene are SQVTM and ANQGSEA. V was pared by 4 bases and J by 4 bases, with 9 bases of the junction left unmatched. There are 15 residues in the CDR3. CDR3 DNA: TGCAGCGTTGCACTACCGGGACAGGGGCGCTATGGCTACACCTTC. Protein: CSVALPGQGRYGYTF.